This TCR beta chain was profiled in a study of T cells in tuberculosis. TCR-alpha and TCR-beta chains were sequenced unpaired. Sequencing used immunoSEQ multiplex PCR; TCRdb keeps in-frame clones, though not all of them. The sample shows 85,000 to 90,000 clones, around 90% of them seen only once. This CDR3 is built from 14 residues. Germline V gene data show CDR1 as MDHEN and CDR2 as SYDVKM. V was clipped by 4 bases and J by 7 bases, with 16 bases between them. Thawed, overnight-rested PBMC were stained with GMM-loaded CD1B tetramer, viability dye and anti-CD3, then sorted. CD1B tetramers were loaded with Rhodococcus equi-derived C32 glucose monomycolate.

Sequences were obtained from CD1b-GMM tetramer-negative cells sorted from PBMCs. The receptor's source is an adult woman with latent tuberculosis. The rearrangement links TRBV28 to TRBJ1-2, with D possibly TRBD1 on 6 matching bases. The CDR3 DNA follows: TGTGCCAGCAGTTGGGGCGGGGGCCAACGTGGCTACACCTTC. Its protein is CASSWGGGQRGYTF.